This record concerns one T cell receptor beta chain sequence. The data stem from a study of blood T cells in healthy people across ages. Looking at the study overall: Template switching caught about one barcoded beta molecule for each two T cells.

The germline gives CDR1 MNHNS, CDR2 SASEGT. V lost 11 bases to trimming and J lost 3 bases; unmatched junction nucleotides: 20. The CDR3 has 18 residues. For the second PCR, which ran for about 6 to 11 cycles, a sample-barcoded 5' primer and a J-beta primer mix were used. Using its own MiXCR run on the 5' RACE reads, TCRdb lists one record per CDR3 protein. Altogether some 700,000 distinct CDR3 sequences are present, about a fifth being singletons, with the ten largest covering around a fifth. The V and J genes are TRBV6-1 and TRBJ2-1, with 9 bases identical to TRBD2. Sequencing used blood. The TCR comes from a man aged 70-80 years in good health. CDR3 amino acids: CASTESSGSKIYYNEQFF. The DNA for the CDR3 is TGTGCCTCCACGGAAAGTAGCGGGAGCAAGATTTACTACAATGAGCAGTTCTTC.